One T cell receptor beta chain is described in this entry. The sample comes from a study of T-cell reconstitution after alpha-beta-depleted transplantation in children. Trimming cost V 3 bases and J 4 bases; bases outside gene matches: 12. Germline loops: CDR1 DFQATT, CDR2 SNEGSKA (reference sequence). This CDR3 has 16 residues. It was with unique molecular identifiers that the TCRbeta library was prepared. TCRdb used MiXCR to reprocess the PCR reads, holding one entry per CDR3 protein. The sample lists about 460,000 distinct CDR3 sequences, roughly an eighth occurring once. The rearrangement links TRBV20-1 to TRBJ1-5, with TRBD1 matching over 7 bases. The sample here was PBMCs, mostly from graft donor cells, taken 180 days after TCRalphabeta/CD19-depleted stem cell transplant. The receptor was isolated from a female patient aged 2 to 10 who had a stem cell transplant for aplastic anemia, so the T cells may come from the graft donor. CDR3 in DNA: TGCAGTGCTAGGCACCCCTCCCCGGGACAGAATCAGCCCCAGCATTTT. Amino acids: CSARHPSPGQNQPQHF.